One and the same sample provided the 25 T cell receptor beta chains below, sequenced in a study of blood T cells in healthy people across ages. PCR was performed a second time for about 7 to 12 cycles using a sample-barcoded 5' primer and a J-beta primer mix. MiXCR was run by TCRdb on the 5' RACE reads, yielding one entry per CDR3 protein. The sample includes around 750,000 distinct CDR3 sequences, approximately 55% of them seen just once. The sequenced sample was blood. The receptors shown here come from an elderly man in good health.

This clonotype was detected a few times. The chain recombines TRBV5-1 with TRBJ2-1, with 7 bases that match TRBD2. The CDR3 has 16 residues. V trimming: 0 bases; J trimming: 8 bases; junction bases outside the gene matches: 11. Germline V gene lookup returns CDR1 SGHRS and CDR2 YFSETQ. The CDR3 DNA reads TGCGCCAGCAGCTTGGTACTAGCGCCCTCGATTGATGAGCAGTTCTTC. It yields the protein CASSLVLAPSIDEQFF.

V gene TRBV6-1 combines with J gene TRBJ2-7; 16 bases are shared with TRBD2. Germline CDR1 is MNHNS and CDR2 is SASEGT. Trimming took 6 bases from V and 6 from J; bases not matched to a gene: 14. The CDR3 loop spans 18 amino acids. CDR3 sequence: CASSRAAGTSGRASEQYF. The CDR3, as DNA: TGTGCCAGCAGCCGAGCGGCAGGGACTAGCGGGAGGGCCTCCGAGCAGTACTTC.

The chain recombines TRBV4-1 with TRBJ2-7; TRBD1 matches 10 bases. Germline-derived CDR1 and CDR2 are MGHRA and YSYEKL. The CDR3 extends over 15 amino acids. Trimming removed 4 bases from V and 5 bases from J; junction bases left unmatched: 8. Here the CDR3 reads CASSLGQGVLHEQYF. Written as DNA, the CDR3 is TGCGCCAGCAGCCTTGGACAGGGGGTCCTCCACGAGCAGTACTTC.

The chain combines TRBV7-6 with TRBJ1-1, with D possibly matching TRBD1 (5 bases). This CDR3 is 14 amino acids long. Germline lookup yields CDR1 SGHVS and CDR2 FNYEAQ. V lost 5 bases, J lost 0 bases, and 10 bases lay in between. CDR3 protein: CASSRGTVNTEAFF. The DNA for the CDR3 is TGTGCCAGCAGCAGAGGGACGGTGAACACTGAAGCTTTCTTT.

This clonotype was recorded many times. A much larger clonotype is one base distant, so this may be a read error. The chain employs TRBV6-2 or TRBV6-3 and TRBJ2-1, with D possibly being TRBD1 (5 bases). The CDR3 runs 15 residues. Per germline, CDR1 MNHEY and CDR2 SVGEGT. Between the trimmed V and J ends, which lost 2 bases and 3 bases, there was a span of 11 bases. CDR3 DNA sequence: TGTGCCAGCAGTTACGCGCCGGACATCTACAATGAGCAGTTCTTC. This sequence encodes CASSYAPDIYNEQFF.

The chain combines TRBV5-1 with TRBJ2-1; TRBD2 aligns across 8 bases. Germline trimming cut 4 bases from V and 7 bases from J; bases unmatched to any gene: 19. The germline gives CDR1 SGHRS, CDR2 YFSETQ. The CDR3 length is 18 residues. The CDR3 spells CASSPLRSTSGPLNEQFF. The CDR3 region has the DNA TGCGCCAGCAGCCCCTTGAGGAGTACTAGCGGTCCCTTAAATGAGCAGTTCTTC.

The CDR3 sequence is CASSPDRYNYNEQFF. CDR3 coding DNA: TGTGCCAGCTCACCCGACAGGTATAACTACAATGAGCAGTTCTTC. The J gene is TRBJ2-1, the V gene TRBV18, with D possibly TRBD1 on 6 matching bases. Deletions cut 3 bases from V and 3 bases from J, with 12 bases between. Germline V gives CDR1 KGHSH, CDR2 LQKENI. CDR3 length: 15 amino acids. The full variable domain, completed using reference TRBV18 and TRBJ2-1, is NAGVMQNPRHLVRRRGQEARLRCSPMKGHSHVYWYRQLPEEGLKFMVYLQKENIIDESGMPKERFSAEFPKEGPSILRIQQVVRGDSAAYFCASSPDRYNYNEQFFGPGTRLTVL.

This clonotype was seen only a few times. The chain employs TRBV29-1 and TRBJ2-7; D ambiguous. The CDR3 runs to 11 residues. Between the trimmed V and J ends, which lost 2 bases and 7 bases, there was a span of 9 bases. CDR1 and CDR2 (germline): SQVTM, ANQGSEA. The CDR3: CSVETPGEQYF. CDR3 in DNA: TGCAGCGTTGAAACGCCCGGGGAGCAGTACTTC.

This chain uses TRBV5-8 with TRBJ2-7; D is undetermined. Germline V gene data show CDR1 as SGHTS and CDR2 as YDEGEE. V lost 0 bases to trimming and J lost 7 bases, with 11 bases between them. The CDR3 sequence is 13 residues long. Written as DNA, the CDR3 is TGTGCCAGCAGCTTGGTTGGGATTAAGGAGCAGTACTTC. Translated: CASSLVGIKEQYF. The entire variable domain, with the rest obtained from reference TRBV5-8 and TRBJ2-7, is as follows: EAGVTQSPTHLIKTRGQQATLRCSPISGHTSVYWYQQALGLGLQFLLWYDEGEERNRGNFPPRFSGRQFPNYSSELNVNALELEDSALYLCASSLVGIKEQYFGPGTRLTVT.

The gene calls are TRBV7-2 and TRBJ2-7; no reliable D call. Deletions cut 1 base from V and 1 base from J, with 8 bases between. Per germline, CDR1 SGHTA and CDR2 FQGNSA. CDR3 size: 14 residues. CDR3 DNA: TGTGCCAGCAGCTTAGAGTACTTGTCCTACGAGCAGTACTTC. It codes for CASSLEYLSYEQYF. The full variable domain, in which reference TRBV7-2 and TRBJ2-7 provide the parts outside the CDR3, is GAGVSQSPSNKVTEKGKDVELRCDPISGHTALYWYRQSLGQGLEFLIYFQGNSAPDKSGLPSDRFSAERTGGSVSTLTIQRTQQEDSAVYLCASSLEYLSYEQYFGPGTRLTVT.

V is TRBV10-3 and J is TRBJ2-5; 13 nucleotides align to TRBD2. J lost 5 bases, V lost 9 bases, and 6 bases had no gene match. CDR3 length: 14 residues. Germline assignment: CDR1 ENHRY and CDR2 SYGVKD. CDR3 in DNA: TGTGCCATAGGACTAGCGGGAGAGGTGGAGACCCAGTACTTC. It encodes CAIGLAGEVETQYF.

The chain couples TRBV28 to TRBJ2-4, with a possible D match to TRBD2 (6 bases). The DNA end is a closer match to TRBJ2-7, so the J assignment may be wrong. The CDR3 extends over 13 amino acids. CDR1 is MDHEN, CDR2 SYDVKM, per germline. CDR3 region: CASSLGGDYEQYF. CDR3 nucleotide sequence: TGTGCCAGCAGTTTGGGGGGAGACTACGAGCAGTACTTC.

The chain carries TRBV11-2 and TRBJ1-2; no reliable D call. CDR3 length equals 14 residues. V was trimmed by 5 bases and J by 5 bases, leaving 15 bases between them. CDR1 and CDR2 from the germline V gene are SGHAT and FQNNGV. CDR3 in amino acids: CASSPRGTLYGYTF. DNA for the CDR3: TGTGCCAGCAGCCCCCGCGGAACCCTTTATGGCTACACCTTC.

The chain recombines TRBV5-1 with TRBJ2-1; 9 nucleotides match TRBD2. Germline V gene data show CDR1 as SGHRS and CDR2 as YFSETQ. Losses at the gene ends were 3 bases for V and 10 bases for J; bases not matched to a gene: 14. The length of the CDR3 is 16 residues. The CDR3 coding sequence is TGCGCCAGCAGCTGGACATTGGGTAGCGGGAGTCAAGAGCAGTTCTTC. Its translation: CASSWTLGSGSQEQFF.

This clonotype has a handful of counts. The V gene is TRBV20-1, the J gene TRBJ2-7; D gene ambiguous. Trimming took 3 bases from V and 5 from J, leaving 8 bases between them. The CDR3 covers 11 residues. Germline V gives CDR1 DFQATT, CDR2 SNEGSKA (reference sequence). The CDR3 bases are TGCAGTGCTAGGGCTTCCCACGAGCAGTACTTC. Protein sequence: CSARASHEQYF.

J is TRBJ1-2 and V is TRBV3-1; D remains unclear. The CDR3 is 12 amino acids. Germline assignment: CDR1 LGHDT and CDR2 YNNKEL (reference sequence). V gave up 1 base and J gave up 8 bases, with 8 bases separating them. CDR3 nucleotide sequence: TGTGCCAGCAGCCAAGCGGGGTCAGGCTACACCTTC. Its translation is CASSQAGSGYTF.

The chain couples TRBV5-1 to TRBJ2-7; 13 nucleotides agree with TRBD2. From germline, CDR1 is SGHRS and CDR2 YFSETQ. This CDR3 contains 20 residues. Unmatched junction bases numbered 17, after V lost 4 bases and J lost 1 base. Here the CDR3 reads CASSRRIRLAGGRRSYEQYF. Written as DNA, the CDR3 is TGCGCCAGCAGCCGGCGGATAAGACTAGCGGGAGGTCGAAGGTCCTACGAGCAGTACTTC.

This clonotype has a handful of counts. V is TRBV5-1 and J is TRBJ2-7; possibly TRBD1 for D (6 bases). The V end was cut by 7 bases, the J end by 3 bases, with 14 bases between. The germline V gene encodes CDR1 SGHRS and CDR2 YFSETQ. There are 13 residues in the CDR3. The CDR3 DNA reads TGCGCCAGCTACCGGGACATTAACTACGAGCAGTACTTC. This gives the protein CASYRDINYEQYF.

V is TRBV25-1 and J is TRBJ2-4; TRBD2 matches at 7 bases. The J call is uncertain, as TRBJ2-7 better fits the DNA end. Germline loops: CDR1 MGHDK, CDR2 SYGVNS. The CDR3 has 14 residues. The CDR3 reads CASSDASGIYEQYF. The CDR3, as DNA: TGTGCCAGCAGTGACGCTAGCGGAATCTACGAGCAGTACTTC.

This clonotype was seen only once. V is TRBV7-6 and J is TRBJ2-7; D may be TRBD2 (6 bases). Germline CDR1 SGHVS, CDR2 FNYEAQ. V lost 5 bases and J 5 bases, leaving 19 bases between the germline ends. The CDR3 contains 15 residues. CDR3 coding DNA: TGTGCCAGCAGCCAAATAGCGGATCCCAGGGACGAGCAGTACTTC. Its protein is CASSQIADPRDEQYF.

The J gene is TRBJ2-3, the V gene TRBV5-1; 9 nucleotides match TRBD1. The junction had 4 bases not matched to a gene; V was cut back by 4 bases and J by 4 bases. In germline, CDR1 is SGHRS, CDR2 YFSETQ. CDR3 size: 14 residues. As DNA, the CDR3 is TGCGCCAGCAGCACACAGGGGGCACCAGATACGCAGTATTTT. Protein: CASSTQGAPDTQYF. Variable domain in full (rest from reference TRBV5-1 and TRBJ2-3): KAGVTQTPRYLIKTRGQQVTLSCSPISGHRSVSWYQQTPGQGLQFLFEYFSETQRNKGNFPGRFSGRQFSNSRSEMNVSTLELGDSALYLCASSTQGAPDTQYFGPGTRLTVL.

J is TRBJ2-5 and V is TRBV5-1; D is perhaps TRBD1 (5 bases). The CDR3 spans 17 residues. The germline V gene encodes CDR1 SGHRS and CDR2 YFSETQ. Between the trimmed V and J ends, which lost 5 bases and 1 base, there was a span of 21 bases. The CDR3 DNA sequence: TGCGCCAGCAGTCGCCAATCCGCAGGGTCGTTCCAAGAGACCCAGTACTTC. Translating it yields CASSRQSAGSFQETQYF. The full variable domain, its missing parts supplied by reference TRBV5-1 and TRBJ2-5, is KAGVTQTPRYLIKTRGQQVTLSCSPISGHRSVSWYQQTPGQGLQFLFEYFSETQRNKGNFPGRFSGRQFSNSRSEMNVSTLELGDSALYLCASSRQSAGSFQETQYFGPGTRLLVL.

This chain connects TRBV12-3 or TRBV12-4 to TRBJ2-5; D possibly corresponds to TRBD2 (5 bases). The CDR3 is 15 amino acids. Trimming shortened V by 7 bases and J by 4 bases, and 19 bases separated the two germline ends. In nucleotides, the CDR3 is TGTGCCAGCACCTCGGACGGGTTTGGAGGAGAGACCCAGTACTTC. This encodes CASTSDGFGGETQYF.

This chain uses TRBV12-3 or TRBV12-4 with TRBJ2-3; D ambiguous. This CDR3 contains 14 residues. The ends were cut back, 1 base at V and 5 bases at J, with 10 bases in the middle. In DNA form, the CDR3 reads TGTGCCAGCAGTTTAGGGCTGCCCGGAGATACGCAGTATTTT. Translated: CASSLGLPGDTQYF.

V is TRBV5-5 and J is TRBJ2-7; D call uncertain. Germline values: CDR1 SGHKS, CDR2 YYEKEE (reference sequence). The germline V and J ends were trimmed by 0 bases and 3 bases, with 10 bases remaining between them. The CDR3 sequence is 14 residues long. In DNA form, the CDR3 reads TGTGCCAGCAGCTTGGCGGTAGGGTTCTACGAGCAGTACTTC. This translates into CASSLAVGFYEQYF.